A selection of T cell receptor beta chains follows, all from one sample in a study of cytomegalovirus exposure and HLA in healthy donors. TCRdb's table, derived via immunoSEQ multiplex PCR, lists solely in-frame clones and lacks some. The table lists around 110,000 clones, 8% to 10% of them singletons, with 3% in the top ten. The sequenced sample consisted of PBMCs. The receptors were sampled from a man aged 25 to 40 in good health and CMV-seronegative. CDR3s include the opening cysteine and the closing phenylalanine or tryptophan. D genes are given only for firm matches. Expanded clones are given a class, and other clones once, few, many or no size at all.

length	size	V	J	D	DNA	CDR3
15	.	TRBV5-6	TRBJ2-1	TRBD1	TGTGCCAGCAGCGGAGGGACAGGGTTTCACAATGAGCAGTTCTTC	CASSGGTGFHNEQFF
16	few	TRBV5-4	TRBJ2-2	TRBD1	TGTGCCAGCAGCCCCCGGACAGGGGGCAATGCCGGGGAGCTGTTTTTT	CASSPRTGGNAGELFF
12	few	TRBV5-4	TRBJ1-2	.	TGTGCCAGCAGCCAGGACAGCTATGGCTACACCTTC	CASSQDSYGYTF
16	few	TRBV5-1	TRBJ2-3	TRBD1	TGCGCCAGCAGCTTGGCCAAGACAGGGTTCACAGATACGCAGTATTTT	CASSLAKTGFTDTQYF
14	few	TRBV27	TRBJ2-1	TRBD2	TGTGCCAGCAGTTGGGGGGGCTCCTACAATGAGCAGTTCTTC	CASSWGGSYNEQFF
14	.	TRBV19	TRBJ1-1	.	TGTGCCAGTAGAGTGGTAGGAGTCAACACTGAAGCTTTCTTT	CASRVVGVNTEAFF
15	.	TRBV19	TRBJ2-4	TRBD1	TGTGCCAGTAGTATAGTACCGGGACAGAAAAACATTCAGTACTTC	CASSIVPGQKNIQYF
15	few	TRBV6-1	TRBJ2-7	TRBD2	TGTGCCAGCAGTGAGGTTAGCGGGAGTCCCTACGAGCAGTACTTC	CASSEVSGSPYEQYF
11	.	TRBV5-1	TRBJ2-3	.	TGCGCCAGCAGCGAAGAGGGTACGCAGTATTTT	CASSEEGTQYF
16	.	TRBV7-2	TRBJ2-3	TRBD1	TGTGCCAGCAGCTTAATGGTGACAGGGGGCCCAGATACGCAGTATTTT	CASSLMVTGGPDTQYF
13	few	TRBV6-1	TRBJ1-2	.	TGTGCCATCAGGACACAGGATAACTATGGCTACACCTTC	CAIRTQDNYGYTF
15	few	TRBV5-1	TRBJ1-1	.	TGCGCCAGCAGCCTCCTGACAGCTGGGAACACTGAAGCTTTCTTT	CASSLLTAGNTEAFF
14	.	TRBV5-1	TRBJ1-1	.	TGCGCCAGCAGCTTGGAGTCTATGAACACTGAAGCTTTCTTT	CASSLESMNTEAFF
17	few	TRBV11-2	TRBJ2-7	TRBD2	TGTGCCAGCAGCGCCCGAAGTGTAGCGGGGGCCTCCTACGAGCAGTACTTC	CASSARSVAGASYEQYF
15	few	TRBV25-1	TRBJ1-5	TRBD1	TGTGCCAGCAGTGAGGACAGGGGAAGCAATCAGCCCCAGCATTTT	CASSEDRGSNQPQHF
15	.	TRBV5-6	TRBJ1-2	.	TGTGCCAGCAGCCCTGACCGAGGGGGACCCTATGGCTACACCTTC	CASSPDRGGPYGYTF
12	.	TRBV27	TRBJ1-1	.	TGTGCCAGCAGTTTACGAGGGACTGAAGCTTTCTTT	CASSLRGTEAFF
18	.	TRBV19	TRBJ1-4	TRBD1	TGTGCCACATTCCCCGGGACAGGGGGCCGGGCAACTAATGAAAAACTGTTTTTT	CATFPGTGGRATNEKLFF
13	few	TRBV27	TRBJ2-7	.	TGTGCCAGCAGTCCCGGTAGCTCCTACGAGCAGTACTTC	CASSPGSSYEQYF
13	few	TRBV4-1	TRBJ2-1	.	TGCGCCAGCGGGACTGGCTCCTACAATGAGCAGTTCTTC	CASGTGSYNEQFF
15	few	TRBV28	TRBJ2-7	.	TGTGCCAGCAGTCAAGAAAAGGACAAAGCCTACGAGCAGTACTTC	CASSQEKDKAYEQYF
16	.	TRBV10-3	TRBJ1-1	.	TGTGCCATCAGTGAGTCACTAAGCGGGATAGGCACTGAAGCTTTCTTT	CAISESLSGIGTEAFF
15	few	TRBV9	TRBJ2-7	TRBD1	TGTGCCAGCAGCGTAAATGGACAGGGGACCTACGAGCAGTACTTC	CASSVNGQGTYEQYF
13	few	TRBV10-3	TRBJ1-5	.	TGTGCCATCAGCGCTACGGGCAATCAGCCCCAGCATTTT	CAISATGNQPQHF
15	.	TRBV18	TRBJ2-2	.	TGTGCCAGCTCACCAATGACAGCGAACACCGGGGAGCTGTTTTTT	CASSPMTANTGELFF
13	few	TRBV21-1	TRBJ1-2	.	TGTGCCAGCCCGGAGGGGAGAGGAGAAGGCTACACCTTC	CASPEGRGEGYTF
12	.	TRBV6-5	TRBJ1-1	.	TGTGCCAGCAGCCCCGGTTCAACTGAAGCTTTCTTT	CASSPGSTEAFF
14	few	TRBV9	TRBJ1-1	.	TGTGCCAGCAGCTCGCGGAAAGGAAACACTGAAGCTTTCTTT	CASSSRKGNTEAFF
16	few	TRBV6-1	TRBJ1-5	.	TGTGCCAGCAGTGAACGGAGGAGGGGTAGCAATCAGCCCCAGCATTTT	CASSERRRGSNQPQHF
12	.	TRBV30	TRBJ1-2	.	TGTGCCTGCGGACAGTTTAACTATGGCTACACCTTC	CACGQFNYGYTF
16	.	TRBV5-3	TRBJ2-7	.	TGTGCCAGAAGCTTGGATGGAGGGGGCGACTCCTACGAGCAGTACTTC	CARSLDGGGDSYEQYF
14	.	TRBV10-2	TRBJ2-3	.	TGCGCCAGCAGTGAGGAGTTTGAATCAGATACGCAGTATTTT	CASSEEFESDTQYF
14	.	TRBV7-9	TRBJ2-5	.	TGTGCCAGCAGCCGAGGACAGAACACAGAGACCCAGTACTTC	CASSRGQNTETQYF
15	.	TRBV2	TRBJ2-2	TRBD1	TGTGCCAGCAGTGTCGGGACAGGGTTGCCCGGGGAGCTGTTTTTT	CASSVGTGLPGELFF
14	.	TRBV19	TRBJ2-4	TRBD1	TGTGCCAGTAGTGTCCGGGACAGGCTCGGGATTCAGTACTTC	CASSVRDRLGIQYF
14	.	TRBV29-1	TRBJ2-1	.	TGCAGCGTTGATCTGATGACGAAACGGGGTGAGCAGTTCTTC	CSVDLMTKRGEQFF
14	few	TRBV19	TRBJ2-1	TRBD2	TGTGCCAGTCATCAGACTAGCGGGAGGCTTGAGCAGTTCTTC	CASHQTSGRLEQFF
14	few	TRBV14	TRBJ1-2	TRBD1	TGTGCCAGCAGCCCTGGACAGGCGGGCTATGGCTACACCTTC	CASSPGQAGYGYTF
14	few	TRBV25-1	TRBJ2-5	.	TGTGCCAGCAGTACCCCGGGTTCTAGGGAGACCCAGTACTTC	CASSTPGSRETQYF
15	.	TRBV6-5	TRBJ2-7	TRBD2	TGTGCCAGCAGTTACCCTTCGGCGGGGGCCTACGAGCAGTACTTC	CASSYPSAGAYEQYF
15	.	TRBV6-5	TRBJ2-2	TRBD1	TGTGCCAGCACTCAGGGACAGGGAGCCACCGGGGAGCTGTTTTTT	CASTQGQGATGELFF
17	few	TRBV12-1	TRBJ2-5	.	TGTGCCAGCAGCTCTGACAGGGGCCCTCGCGGTCAAGAGACCCAGTACTTC	CASSSDRGPRGQETQYF
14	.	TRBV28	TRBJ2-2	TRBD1	TGTGCCAGCAGCCTTACAGGGGAAACCGGGGAGCTGTTTTTT	CASSLTGETGELFF
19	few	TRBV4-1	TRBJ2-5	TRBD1	TGCGCCAGCAGCCAAGGAGTTCTTATGGACAGGGGGTTTATCGGGACCCAGTACTTC	CASSQGVLMDRGFIGTQYF
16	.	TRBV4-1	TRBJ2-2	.	TGCGCCAGCAGCCAAGACGGAGGGAGGAGCACCGGGGAGCTGTTTTTT	CASSQDGGRSTGELFF
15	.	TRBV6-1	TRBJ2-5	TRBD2	TGTGCCAGCAGTGGGACTAGCGTTTATCAAGAGACCCAGTACTTC	CASSGTSVYQETQYF
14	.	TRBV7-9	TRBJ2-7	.	TGCGCCAGCAGCTTAATGCAGGGTGGCTACGAGCAGTACTTC	CASSLMQGGYEQYF
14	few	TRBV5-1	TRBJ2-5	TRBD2	TGCGCCAGCAGCTTCGGGGGGGCCCAAGAGACCCAGTACTTC	CASSFGGAQETQYF